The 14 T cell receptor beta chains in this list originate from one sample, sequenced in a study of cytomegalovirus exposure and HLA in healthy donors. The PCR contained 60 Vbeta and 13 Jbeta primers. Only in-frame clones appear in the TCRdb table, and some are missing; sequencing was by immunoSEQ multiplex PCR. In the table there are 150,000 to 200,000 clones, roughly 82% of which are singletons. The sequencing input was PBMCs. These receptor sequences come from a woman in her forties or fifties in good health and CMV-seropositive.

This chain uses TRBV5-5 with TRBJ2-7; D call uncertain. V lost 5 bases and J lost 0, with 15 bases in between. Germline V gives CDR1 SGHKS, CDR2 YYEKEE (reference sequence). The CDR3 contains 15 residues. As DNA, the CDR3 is TGTGCCAGCAGACCCGCCCCGACTGGCTCCTACGAGCAGTACTTC. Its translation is CASRPAPTGSYEQYF.

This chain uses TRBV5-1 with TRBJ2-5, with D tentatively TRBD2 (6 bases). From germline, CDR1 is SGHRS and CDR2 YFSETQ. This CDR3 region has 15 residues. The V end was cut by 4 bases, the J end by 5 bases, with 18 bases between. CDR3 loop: CASSGGTVPGETQYF. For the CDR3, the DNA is TGCGCCAGCAGCGGCGGGACCGTACCTGGGGAGACCCAGTACTTC.

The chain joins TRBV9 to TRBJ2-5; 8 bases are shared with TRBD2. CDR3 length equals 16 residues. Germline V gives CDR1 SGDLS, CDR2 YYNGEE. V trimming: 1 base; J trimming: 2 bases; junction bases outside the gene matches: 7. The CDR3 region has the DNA TGTGCCAGCAGCGTAAATCCGAGCGGGGGACAAGAGACCCAGTACTTC. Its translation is CASSVNPSGGQETQYF. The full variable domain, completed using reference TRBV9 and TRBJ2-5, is DSGVTQTPKHLITATGQRVTLRCSPRSGDLSVYWYQQSLDQGLQFLIQYYNGEERAKGNILERFSAQQFPDLHSELNLSSLELGDSALYFCASSVNPSGGQETQYFGPGTRLLVL.

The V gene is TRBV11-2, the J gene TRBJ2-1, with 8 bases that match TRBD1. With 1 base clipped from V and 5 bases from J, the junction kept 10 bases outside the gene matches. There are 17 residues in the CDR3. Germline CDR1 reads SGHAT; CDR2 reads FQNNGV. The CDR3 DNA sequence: TGTGCCAGCAGCTTAGCCGGACAGGGAGCGACAAACAATGAGCAGTTCTTC. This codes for CASSLAGQGATNNEQFF.

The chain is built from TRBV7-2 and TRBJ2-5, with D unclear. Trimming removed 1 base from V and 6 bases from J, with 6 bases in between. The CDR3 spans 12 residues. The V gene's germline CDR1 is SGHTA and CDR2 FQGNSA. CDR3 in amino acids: CASSLGGKTQYF. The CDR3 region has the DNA TGTGCCAGCAGCTTAGGAGGAAAGACCCAGTACTTC.

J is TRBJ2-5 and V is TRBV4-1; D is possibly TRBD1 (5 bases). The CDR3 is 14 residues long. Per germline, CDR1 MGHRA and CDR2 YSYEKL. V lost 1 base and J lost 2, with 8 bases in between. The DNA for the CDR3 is TGCGCCAGCAGCCAAGCAGGGCGGCAAGAGACCCAGTACTTC. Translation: CASSQAGRQETQYF.

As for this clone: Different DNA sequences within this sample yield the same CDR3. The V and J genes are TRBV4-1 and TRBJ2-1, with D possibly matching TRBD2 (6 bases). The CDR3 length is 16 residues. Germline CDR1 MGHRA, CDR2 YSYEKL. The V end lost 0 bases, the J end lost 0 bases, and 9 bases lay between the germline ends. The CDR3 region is CASSQDAGSSYNEQFF. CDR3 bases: TGCGCCAGCAGCCAAGATGCCGGGAGCTCCTACAATGAGCAGTTCTTC.

As DNA, the CDR3 is TGCGCCAGCAGCCCCCTAGACGCAGTATATGGCTACACCTTC. It yields the protein CASSPLDAVYGYTF. The chain is built from TRBV5-1 and TRBJ1-2; no reliable D call. There are 14 residues in the CDR3. CDR1 SGHRS and CDR2 YFSETQ come from the germline V gene. The V gene lost 4 bases and the J gene lost 5 bases, with 15 bases spanning the gap.

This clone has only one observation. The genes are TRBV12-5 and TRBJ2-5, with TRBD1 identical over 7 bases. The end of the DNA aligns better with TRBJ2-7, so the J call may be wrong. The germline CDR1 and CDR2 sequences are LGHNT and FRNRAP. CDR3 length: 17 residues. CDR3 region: CASGLVVGTARTYEQYF. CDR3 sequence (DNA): TGTGCTAGTGGTTTGGTAGTCGGGACAGCCCGGACCTACGAGCAGTACTTC.

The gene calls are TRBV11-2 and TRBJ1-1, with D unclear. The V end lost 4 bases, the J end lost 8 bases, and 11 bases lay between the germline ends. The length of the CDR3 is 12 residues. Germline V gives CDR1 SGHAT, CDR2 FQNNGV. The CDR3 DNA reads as TGTGCCAGCAGCTCCGACACCCTCGAAGCTTTCTTT. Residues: CASSSDTLEAFF.

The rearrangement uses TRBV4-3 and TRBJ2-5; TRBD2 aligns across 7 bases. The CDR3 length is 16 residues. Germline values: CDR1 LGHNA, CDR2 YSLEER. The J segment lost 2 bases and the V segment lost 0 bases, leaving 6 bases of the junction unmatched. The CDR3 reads CASSQDRGAGQETQYF. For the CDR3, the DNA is TGCGCCAGCAGCCAAGATCGTGGAGCGGGACAAGAGACCCAGTACTTC.

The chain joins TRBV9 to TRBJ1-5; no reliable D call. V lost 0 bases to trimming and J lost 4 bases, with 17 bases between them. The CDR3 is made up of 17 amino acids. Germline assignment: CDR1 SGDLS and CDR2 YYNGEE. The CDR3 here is CASSVADGLGSNQPQHF. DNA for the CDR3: TGTGCCAGCAGCGTAGCGGATGGGTTGGGGAGTAATCAGCCCCAGCATTTT.

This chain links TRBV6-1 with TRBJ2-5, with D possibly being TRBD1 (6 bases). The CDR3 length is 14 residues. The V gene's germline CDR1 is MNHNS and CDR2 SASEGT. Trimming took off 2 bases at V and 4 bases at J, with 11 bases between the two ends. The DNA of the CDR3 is TGTGCCAGCAGTGAACTAAGGGGGTCAGAGACCCAGTACTTC. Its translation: CASSELRGSETQYF.

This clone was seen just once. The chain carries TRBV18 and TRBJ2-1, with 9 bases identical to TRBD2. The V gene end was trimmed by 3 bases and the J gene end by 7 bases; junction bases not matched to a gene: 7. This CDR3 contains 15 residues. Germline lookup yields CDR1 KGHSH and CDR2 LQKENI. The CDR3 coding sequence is TGTGCCAGCTCACCGTCCCTAGCGGGGAATAATGAGCAGTTCTTC. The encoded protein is CASSPSLAGNNEQFF.